The present T cell receptor beta chain was sequenced within a study of blood T cell repertoires in COVID-19. Overall study context: Collection of acute and convalescent COVID-19 samples took place in the United States, Italy and Spain. The analysed material was cDNA or gDNA that came from T cells, B-cell-depleted T cells, or PBMCs.

Authors' data handling: Amplification with reference gene primers provided the estimates of nucleated cell counts. Profiled with immunoSEQ multiplex PCR; TCRdb holds only in-frame clones, not every one. The V and J calls and clone size were taken over from that table, and D and trimming were inferred from the DNA. The sample has hundreds of thousands of clones; roughly 90% are singletons. This TCR derives from a man aged 40-49 years with acute or convalescent COVID-19. The sequencing input was peripheral blood.

CDR3 nucleotide sequence: TGTGCCAGCAGCCCCAGGACTAGCGCCAACGAGCAGTACTTC. Encoded protein: CASSPRTSANEQYF. The chain recombines TRBV6-5 with TRBJ2-7, with TRBD2 matching 9 bases. The V gene's germline CDR1 is MNHEY and CDR2 SVGAGI. The CDR3 covers 14 residues. J was trimmed by 5 bases and V by 6 bases; bases with no gene match: 8.